The rows below give T cell receptor beta chains drawn from one sample of a study of cytomegalovirus exposure and HLA in healthy donors. Produced via immunoSEQ multiplex PCR; TCRdb's table is partial and in-frame only. The sample has about 120,000 clones; roughly 82% are singletons. Sequencing was performed on PBMCs. The receptors were gathered from a man in his late teens or twenties in good health and CMV-seropositive. The CDR3 runs from the conserved cysteine through the conserved F or W. D genes are given only for firm matches. Clone size is stated in some rows and not others, as once, few, many or a class when expanded.

abundance | j_gene | v_gene | d_gene | CDR3nt | CDR3aa
NA | TRBJ1-6 | TRBV5-1 | TRBD1 | TGCGCCAGCAGCTGGGGACAGGGAGTGAATTCACCCCTCCACTTT | CASSWGQGVNSPLHF
NA | TRBJ2-7 | TRBV7-8 | TRBD1 | TGTGCCAGCAGCACCCGACAGGGGTGGGCGTACGAGCAGTACTTC | CASSTRQGWAYEQYF
NA | TRBJ2-2 | TRBV19 | NA | TGTGCCAGTAGTACTCGGGACTCTGAGGGAACCGGGGAGCTGTTTTTT | CASSTRDSEGTGELFF
NA | TRBJ2-7 | TRBV6-5 | NA | TGTGCCAGCAGCCCTAGGTTTGTCCCCGAGCAGTACTTC | CASSPRFVPEQYF
many | TRBJ1-2 | TRBV6-6 | NA | TGTGCCAGTAATACAGGGACCGGGTATGGCTACACCTTC | CASNTGTGYGYTF
NA | TRBJ2-1 | TRBV4-1 | NA | TGCGCCAGCAGCCGCCACCCGAACCTCAACCCGGGGGATGAGCAGTTCTTC | CASSRHPNLNPGDEQFF
NA | TRBJ2-4 | TRBV5-1 | TRBD2 | TGCGCCAGCAGCTTGGGGCTAGCGGGGGTAGCCAAAAACATTCAGTACTTC | CASSLGLAGVAKNIQYF
NA | TRBJ1-1 | TRBV5-1 | NA | TGCGCCAGCAGCTTCGGAGGGCCAGCAAACACTGAAGCTTTCTTT | CASSFGGPANTEAFF
NA | TRBJ1-1 | TRBV5-1 | NA | TGCGCCAGCAGCTCGACAGGCCAGACTGAAGCTTTCTTT | CASSSTGQTEAFF
NA | TRBJ2-7 | TRBV27 | TRBD1 | TGTGCCAGCAGTCCGTCGACAGGGGGCGGCGGCTACGAGCAGTACTTC | CASSPSTGGGGYEQYF
NA | TRBJ2-5 | TRBV6-1 | TRBD2 | TGTGCCAGCAGTGAAGCAGTAGCGGGAGGGGCCTTCGGGGAGACCCAGTACTTC | CASSEAVAGGAFGETQYF
NA | TRBJ2-7 | TRBV4-1 | NA | TGCGCCAGCAGCCAACTTGACTTAATCCAGAGCTCCTACGAGCAGTACTTC | CASSQLDLIQSSYEQYF
once | TRBJ2-4 | TRBV6-5 | NA | TGTGCCAGCAGTTACAGGGGAGGCAAAAACATTCAGTACTTC | CASSYRGGKNIQYF
NA | TRBJ2-3 | TRBV7-8 | TRBD2 | TGTGCCAGCAGCCGACTAGCGGGACCTAGCACAGATACGCAGTATTTT | CASSRLAGPSTDTQYF
NA | TRBJ2-1 | TRBV6-6 | TRBD2 | TGTGCCAGCAGTCTTGGTAGCGGGATCGATGAGCAGTTCTTC | CASSLGSGIDEQFF
NA | TRBJ1-5 | TRBV28 | TRBD1 | TGTGCCAGCAGTTTTGCACAGGGGCCGCTTTATAGCAATCAGCCCCAGCATTTT | CASSFAQGPLYSNQPQHF
NA | TRBJ2-7 | TRBV10-1 | NA | TGCGCCAGCAGTGAGTCAGCCGAGCAGTACTTC | CASSESAEQYF
NA | TRBJ2-1 | TRBV29-1 | TRBD2 | TGCAGTTCCTGGCCAGGACTAGTGGCTAATGAGCAGTTCTTC | CSSWPGLVANEQFF
NA | TRBJ2-4 | TRBV7-9 | NA | TGTGCCAGCAGTCCCTCATGGAGCGGGCGGGCCACCAAAAACATTCAGTACTTC | CASSPSWSGRATKNIQYF
once | TRBJ2-7 | TRBV11-2 | TRBD2 | TGTGCCAGCAGCATAGGGGACTACTCCTACGAGCAGTACTTC | CASSIGDYSYEQYF
NA | TRBJ2-1 | TRBV5-1 | NA | TGCGCCAGCAGCTTGACAGGTGGCTCCTACAATGAGCAGTTCTTC | CASSLTGGSYNEQFF
NA | TRBJ1-5 | TRBV7-8 | NA | TGTGCCAGCAGCTTAGGCCGGGATCAGCCCCAGCATTTT | CASSLGRDQPQHF
NA | TRBJ2-7 | TRBV6-5 | NA | TGTGCCAGCAGTTACTCTACTACCGGCTCCTACGAGCAGTACTTC | CASSYSTTGSYEQYF
NA | TRBJ1-1 | TRBV7-9 | NA | TGTGCCAGCAGCTTAGTGGGGGGGAACACTGAAGCTTTCTTT | CASSLVGGNTEAFF
NA | TRBJ1-4 | TRBV4-1 | NA | TGCGCCAGCAGCCGCATAAACCTTTTTACAGCGAAGGGGGAAAAACTGTTTTTT | CASSRINLFTAKGEKLFF
NA | TRBJ2-7 | TRBV7-6 | TRBD1 | TGTGCCAGCAGCCTCACGGGACAGGGGTTCCACGAGCAGTACTTC | CASSLTGQGFHEQYF
few | TRBJ2-2 | TRBV11-3 | NA | TGTGCCAGCAGCAAATCTGAGGGGGACACCGGGGAGCTGTTTTTT | CASSKSEGDTGELFF
NA | TRBJ2-1 | TRBV7-2 | TRBD1 | TGTGCCAGCATCACTACAGGGGTCCGGGTAGGCAATGAGCAGTTCTTC | CASITTGVRVGNEQFF